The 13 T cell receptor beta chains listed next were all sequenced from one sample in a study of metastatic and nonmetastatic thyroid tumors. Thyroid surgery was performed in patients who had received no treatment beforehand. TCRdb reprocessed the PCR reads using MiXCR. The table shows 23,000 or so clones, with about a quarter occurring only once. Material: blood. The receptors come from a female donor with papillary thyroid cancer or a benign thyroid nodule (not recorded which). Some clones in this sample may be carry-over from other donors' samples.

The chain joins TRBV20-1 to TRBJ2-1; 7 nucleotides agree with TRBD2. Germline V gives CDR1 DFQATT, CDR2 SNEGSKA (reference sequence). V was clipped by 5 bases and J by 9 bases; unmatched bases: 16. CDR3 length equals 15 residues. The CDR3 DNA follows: TGCAGTGCTTACGATCCGCTAACGGGAGGAGGTGAGCAGTTCTTC. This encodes CSAYDPLTGGGEQFF.

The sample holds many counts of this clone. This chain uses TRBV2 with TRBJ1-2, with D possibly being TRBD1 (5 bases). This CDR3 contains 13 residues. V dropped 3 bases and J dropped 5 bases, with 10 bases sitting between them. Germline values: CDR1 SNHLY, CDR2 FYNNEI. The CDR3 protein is CASSEGRGYGYTF. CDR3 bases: TGTGCCAGCAGTGAGGGCCGGGGGTATGGCTACACCTTC.

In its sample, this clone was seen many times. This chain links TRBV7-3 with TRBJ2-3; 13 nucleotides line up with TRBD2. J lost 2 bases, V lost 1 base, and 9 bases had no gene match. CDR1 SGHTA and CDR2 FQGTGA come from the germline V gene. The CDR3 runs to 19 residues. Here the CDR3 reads CASSLKVGGLAGITDTQYF. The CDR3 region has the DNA TGTGCCAGCAGCTTAAAGGTTGGGGGACTAGCGGGGATCACAGATACGCAGTATTTT.

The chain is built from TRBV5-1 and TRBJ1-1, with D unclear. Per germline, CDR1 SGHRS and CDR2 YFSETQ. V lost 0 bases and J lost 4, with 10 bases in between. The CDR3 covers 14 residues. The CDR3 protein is CASSLEVASTEAFF. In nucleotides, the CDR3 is TGCGCCAGCAGCTTGGAGGTGGCTAGCACTGAAGCTTTCTTT.

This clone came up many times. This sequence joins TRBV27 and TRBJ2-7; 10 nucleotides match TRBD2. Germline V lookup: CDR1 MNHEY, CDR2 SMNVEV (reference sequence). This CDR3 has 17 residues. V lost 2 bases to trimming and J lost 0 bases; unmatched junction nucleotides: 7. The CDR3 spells CASSLKAGGLRSYEQYF. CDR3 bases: TGTGCCAGCAGTTTAAAAGCGGGGGGGCTTCGCTCCTACGAGCAGTACTTC.

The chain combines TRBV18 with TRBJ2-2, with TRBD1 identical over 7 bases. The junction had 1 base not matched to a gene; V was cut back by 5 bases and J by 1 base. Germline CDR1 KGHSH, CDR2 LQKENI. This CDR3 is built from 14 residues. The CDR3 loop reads CASSGTVNTGELFF. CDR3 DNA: TGTGCCAGCTCAGGGACAGTGAACACCGGGGAGCTGTTTTTT.

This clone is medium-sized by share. The CDR3 here is CASSLEVAGHEQFF. The CDR3 region has the DNA TGTGCCAGCAGCTTAGAGGTAGCCGGGCATGAGCAGTTCTTC. The chain employs TRBV7-2 and TRBJ2-1; D call uncertain. CDR3 length equals 14 residues. The V end was cut by 1 base, the J end by 8 bases, with 12 bases between. Germline lookup yields CDR1 SGHTA and CDR2 FQGNSA.

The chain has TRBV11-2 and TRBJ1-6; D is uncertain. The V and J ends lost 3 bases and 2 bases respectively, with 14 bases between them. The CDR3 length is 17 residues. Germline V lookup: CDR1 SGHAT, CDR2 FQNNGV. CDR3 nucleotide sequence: TGTGCCAGCAGCTTCCGCAGTCGGAGGACCTATAATTCACCCCTCCACTTT. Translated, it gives CASSFRSRRTYNSPLHF.

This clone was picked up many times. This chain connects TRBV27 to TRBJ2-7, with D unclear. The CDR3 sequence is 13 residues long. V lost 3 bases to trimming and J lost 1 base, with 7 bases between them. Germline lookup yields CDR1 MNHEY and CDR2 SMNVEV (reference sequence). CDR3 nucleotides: TGTGCCAGCAGTTTTCGCTATTCCTACGAGCAGTACTTC. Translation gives CASSFRYSYEQYF.

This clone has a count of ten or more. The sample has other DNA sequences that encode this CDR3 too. The CDR3 sequence: CASSSRTTVPDTQYF. CDR3 DNA sequence: TGCGCCAGCAGCTCCCGAACGACAGTCCCAGATACGCAGTATTTT. The chain employs TRBV4-3 and TRBJ2-3; D possibly corresponds to TRBD1 (5 bases). CDR1 and CDR2 from the germline V gene are LGHNA and YSLEER. The CDR3 sequence is 15 residues long. Between the trimmed V and J ends, which lost 5 bases and 4 bases, there was a span of 16 bases.

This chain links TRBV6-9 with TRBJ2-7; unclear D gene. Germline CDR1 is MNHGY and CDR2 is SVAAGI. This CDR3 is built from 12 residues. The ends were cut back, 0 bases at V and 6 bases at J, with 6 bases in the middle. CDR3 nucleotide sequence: TGTGCCAGCAGTTATTCCCCGACCGAGCAGTACTTC. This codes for CASSYSPTEQYF.

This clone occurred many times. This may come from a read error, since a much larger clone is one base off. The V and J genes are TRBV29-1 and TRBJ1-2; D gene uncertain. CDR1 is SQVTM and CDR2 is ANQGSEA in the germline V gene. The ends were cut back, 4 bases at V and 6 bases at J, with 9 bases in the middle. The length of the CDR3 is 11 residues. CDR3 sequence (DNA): TGCAGCGTTGGGGTGGATAATGGCTACACCTTC. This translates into CSVGVDNGYTF.

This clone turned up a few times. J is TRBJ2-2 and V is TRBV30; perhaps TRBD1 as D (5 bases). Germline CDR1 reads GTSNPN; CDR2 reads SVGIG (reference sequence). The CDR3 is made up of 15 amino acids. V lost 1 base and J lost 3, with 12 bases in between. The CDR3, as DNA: TGTGCCTGGAGTGCCCCGGAAGGGGACACCGGGGAGCTGTTTTTT. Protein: CAWSAPEGDTGELFF.